A selection of T cell receptor beta chains follows, all from one sample in a study of blood T cells in healthy people across ages. TCRdb analysed the 5' RACE reads with MiXCR anew, one entry per CDR3 protein. The sample records hundreds of thousands of distinct CDR3 sequences, 40% to 50% being singletons. Sequencing was performed on blood. The receptors stem from a man older than 75 in good health. Each CDR3 is given with its conserved first and last residue.

CDR3 length | J gene | V gene | CDR3 protein
16 | TRBJ1-1 | TRBV3-1 | CASSHGGSRLNTEAFF
15 | TRBJ1-5 | TRBV6-2/TRBV6-3 | CASTRSNLSNQPQHF
17 | TRBJ2-7 | TRBV20-1 | CSASPTSGRVLTYEQYF
15 | TRBJ2-1 | TRBV9 | CASHQSGLAGGEQFF
15 | TRBJ2-3 | TRBV9 | CASSALGGGTDTQYF
15 | TRBJ2-2 | TRBV6-2/TRBV6-3 | CASRPRQMNTGELFF
17 | TRBJ2-1 | TRBV4-2 | CASSQDRNSVDFNEQFF
18 | TRBJ2-7 | TRBV4-1 | CASSQDWPARDRVYEQYF
14 | TRBJ2-1 | TRBV2 | CASSESSSYNEQFF
17 | TRBJ1-2 | TRBV7-8 | CASSPRPGQGAGYGYTF
16 | TRBJ2-1 | TRBV24-1 | CATSDPTGQKTNEQFF
12 | TRBJ2-1 | TRBV5-5 | CASSFSTNEQFF
17 | TRBJ1-1 | TRBV6-2/TRBV6-3 | CASSYSLVETLNTEAFF
11 | TRBJ2-5 | TRBV5-6 | CASSSIETQYF
18 | TRBJ2-2 | TRBV6-5 | CASSYSRAKVDNTGELFF
13 | TRBJ2-3 | TRBV12-3/TRBV12-4 | CASSVGEPDTQYF
16 | TRBJ2-1 | TRBV6-6 | CASSSGTSGRINEQFF
15 | TRBJ1-1 | TRBV29-1 | CSVPGQGIMNTEAFF
15 | TRBJ2-3 | TRBV29-1 | CSVPGAQGGTDTQYF
16 | TRBJ1-5 | TRBV21-1 | CASSRVGTVECQPQHF
16 | TRBJ2-3 | TRBV10-1 | CASSELTGGGTDTQYF
17 | TRBJ2-3 | TRBV7-2 | CASSLSSGRGSTDTQYF
14 | TRBJ2-3 | TRBV10-1 | CASSFNTRADTQYF
13 | TRBJ1-5 | TRBV18 | CASSPEKDGPQHF
13 | TRBJ1-5 | TRBV25-1 | CASSATGAQPQHF
14 | TRBJ1-1 | TRBV7-9 | CAISVGPMNTEAFF
14 | TRBJ2-4 | TRBV11-2 | CASSHGGSKNIQYF
16 | TRBJ1-2 | TRBV7-8 | CASSLHPGQGGYGYTF
14 | TRBJ2-5 | TRBV11-2 | CASSPRRRQETQYF
15 | TRBJ2-2 | TRBV29-1 | CSVVPSGGAIGELFF
17 | TRBJ2-5 | TRBV6-2/TRBV6-3 | CASSYSSGGFRRETQYF
15 | TRBJ2-5 | TRBV4-2 | CASSLTSLASNEQYF
16 | TRBJ2-7 | TRBV12-3/TRBV12-4 | CASSSSGGGGSYEQYF
16 | TRBJ2-3 | TRBV4-3 | CASSQGQLASFDTQYF
16 | TRBJ2-1 | TRBV7-4 | CASSLGREYSYNEQFF
12 | TRBJ2-6 | TRBV29-1 | CSVASGANVLTF
15 | TRBJ1-1 | TRBV29-1 | CSVEKVVRGWTEAFF
15 | TRBJ2-3 | TRBV20-1 | CSARDRVRGTDTQYF
16 | TRBJ1-1 | TRBV20-1 | CSARAKRILRNTEAFF
16 | TRBJ2-5 | TRBV5-1 | CASSLDGTGAGETQYF
14 | TRBJ2-5 | TRBV11-1 | CASSSIRGIETQYF
13 | TRBJ2-1 | TRBV7-8 | CASSSNPGGEQFF
13 | TRBJ2-5 | TRBV29-1 | CSGRVGGAGIQYF
15 | TRBJ2-7 | TRBV7-9 | CASSPGQGGSYEQYF
16 | TRBJ2-1 | TRBV4-3 | CASSRRSSGSAGEQFF
14 | TRBJ2-1 | TRBV24-1 | CATSDNRDLNEQFF
15 | TRBJ2-3 | TRBV2 | CASSQTDPGSRTQYF
12 | TRBJ1-5 | TRBV6-2/TRBV6-3 | CASKSVNQPQHF
14 | TRBJ2-1 | TRBV7-2 | CASIITPGANEQFF
13 | TRBJ2-3 | TRBV4-2 | CASSQLRTDTQYF
13 | TRBJ1-1 | TRBV7-2 | CASSFFTNTEAFF
15 | TRBJ2-7 | TRBV10-3 | CAISGYGDTSMPPYF
15 | TRBJ2-5 | TRBV6-1 | CASSGVSLAMETQYF
16 | TRBJ2-3 | TRBV12-3/TRBV12-4 | CASTASWGGSTDTQYF
15 | TRBJ2-1 | TRBV25-1 | CASSGTGHSYNEQFF